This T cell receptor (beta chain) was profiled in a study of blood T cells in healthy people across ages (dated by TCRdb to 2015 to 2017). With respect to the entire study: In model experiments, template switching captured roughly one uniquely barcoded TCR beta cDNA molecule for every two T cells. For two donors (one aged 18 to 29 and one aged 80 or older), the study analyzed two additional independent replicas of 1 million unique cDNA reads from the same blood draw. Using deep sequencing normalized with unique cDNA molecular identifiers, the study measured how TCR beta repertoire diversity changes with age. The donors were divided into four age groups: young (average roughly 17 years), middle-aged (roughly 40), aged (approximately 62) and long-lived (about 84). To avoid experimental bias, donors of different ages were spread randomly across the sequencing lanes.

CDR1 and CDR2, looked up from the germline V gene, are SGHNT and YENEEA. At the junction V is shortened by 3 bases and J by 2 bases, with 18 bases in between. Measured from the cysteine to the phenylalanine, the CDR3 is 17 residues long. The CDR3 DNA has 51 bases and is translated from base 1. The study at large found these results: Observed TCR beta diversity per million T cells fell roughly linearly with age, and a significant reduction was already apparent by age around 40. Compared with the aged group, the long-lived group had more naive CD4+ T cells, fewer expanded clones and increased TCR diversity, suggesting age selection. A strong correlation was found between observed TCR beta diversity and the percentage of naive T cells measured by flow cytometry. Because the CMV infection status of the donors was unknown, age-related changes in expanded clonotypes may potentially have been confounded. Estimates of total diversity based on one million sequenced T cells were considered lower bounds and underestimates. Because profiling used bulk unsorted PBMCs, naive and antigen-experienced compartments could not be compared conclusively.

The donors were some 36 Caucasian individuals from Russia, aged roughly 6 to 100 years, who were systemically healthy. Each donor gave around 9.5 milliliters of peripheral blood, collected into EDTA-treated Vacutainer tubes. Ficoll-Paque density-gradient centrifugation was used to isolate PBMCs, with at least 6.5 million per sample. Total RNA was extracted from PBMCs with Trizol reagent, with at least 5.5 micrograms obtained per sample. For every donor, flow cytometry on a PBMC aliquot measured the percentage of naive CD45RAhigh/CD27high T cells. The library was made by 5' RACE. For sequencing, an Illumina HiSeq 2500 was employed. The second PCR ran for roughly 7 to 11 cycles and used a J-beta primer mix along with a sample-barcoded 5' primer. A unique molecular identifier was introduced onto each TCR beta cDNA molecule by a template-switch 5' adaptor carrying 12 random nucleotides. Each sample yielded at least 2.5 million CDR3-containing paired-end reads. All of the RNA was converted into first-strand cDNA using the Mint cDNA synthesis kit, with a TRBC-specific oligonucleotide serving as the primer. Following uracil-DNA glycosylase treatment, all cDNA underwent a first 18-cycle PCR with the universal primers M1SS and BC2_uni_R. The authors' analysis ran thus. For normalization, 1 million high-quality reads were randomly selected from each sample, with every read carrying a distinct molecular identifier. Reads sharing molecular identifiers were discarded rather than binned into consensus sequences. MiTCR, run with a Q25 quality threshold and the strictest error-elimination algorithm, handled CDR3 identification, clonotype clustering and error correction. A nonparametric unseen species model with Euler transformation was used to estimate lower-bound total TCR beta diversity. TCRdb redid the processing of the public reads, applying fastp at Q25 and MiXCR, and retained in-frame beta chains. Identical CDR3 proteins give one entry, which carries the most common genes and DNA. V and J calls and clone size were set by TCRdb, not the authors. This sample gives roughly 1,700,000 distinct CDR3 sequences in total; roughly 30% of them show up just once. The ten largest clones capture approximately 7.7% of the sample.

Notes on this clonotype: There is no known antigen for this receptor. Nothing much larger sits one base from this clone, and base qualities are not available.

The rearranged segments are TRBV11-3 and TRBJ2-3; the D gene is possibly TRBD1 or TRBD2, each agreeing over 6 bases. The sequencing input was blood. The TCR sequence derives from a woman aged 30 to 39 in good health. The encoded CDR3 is CASSLGARGPNTDTQYF. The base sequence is TGTGCCAGCAGCTTGGGGGCTCGGGGGCCGAACACAGATACGCAGTATTTT. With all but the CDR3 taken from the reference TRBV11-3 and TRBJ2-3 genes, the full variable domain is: EAGVVQSPRYKIIEKKQPVAFWCNPISGHNTLYWYLQNLGQGPELLIRYENEEAVDDSQLPKDRFSAERLKGVDSTLKIQPAELGDSAVYLCASSLGARGPNTDTQYFGPGTRLTVL.